This T cell receptor (beta chain) was identified during a study of cytomegalovirus exposure and HLA in healthy donors. Study conclusions and caveats: Analysis performed later found more than 15,000 TCR beta sequences associated with HLA alleles at 0.05 false discovery rate.

This PCR relied on a set of 60 Vbeta primers and 13 Jbeta primers. Assay used: immunoSEQ multiplex PCR; TCRdb lists only in-frame clones, some missing. In the table there are 100,000 to 150,000 clones, approximately 75% of which are singletons. The CDR3 has 14 amino acids. Trimming cost V 5 bases and J 0 bases, with 10 bases left between them. CDR1 and CDR2 from the germline V gene are MDHEN and SYDVKM. For this clone: Its antigen is not identified.

The genes are TRBV28 and TRBJ1-2; D is perhaps TRBD1 (6 bases). The sequencing sample was made of PBMCs. This receptor was identified in a woman between 45 and 60 years old in good health and CMV-seronegative. The CDR3 DNA sequence: TGTGCCAGCAGTACTCACAGGGCTAACTATGGCTACACCTTC. Translation: CASSTHRANYGYTF.